One sample yielded the 27 T cell receptor beta chains listed below, sequenced in a study of blood T cell repertoires in COVID-19. Generated by immunoSEQ multiplex PCR, the TCRdb table keeps only in-frame clones and is missing some. Of about 240,000 clones in the sample, roughly 86% were seen once. The sequenced material came from peripheral blood. Receptors originate from a man older than 75 with acute or convalescent COVID-19.

The chain has TRBV28 and TRBJ2-7; D not resolved. Trimming took off 7 bases at V and 3 bases at J, with 10 bases between the two ends. The CDR3 spans 12 residues. CDR1 and CDR2 from the germline V gene are MDHEN and SYDVKM. The CDR3 region is CASKGRIYEQYF. CDR3 DNA: TGTGCCAGCAAAGGCAGGATCTACGAGCAGTACTTC.

This rearrangement joins TRBV5-1 to TRBJ2-1; D is perhaps TRBD2 (5 bases). The CDR3 sequence is 13 residues long. Germline CDR1 and CDR2: SGHRS and YFSETQ. V lost 4 bases to trimming and J lost 8 bases, with 13 bases between them. The DNA of the CDR3 is TGCGCCAGCAGCCCCGGAGGCTCCCATGAGCAGTTCTTC. Protein sequence: CASSPGGSHEQFF.

The chain uses TRBV6-1 and TRBJ2-3, with 7 bases fitting TRBD2. This CDR3 spans 15 amino acids. Germline values: CDR1 MNHNS, CDR2 SASEGT. After removal of 3 bases from V and 3 bases from J, the junction contained 6 bases not matched to a gene. The CDR3 sequence: CASSEVGGWTDTQYF. The CDR3 nucleotides are TGTGCCAGCAGTGAGGTGGGAGGGTGGACAGATACGCAGTATTTT.

CDR3 nucleotide sequence: TGCGCCAGCAGCTTGAATTACGGGACAGATACGCAGTATTTT. It is translated as CASSLNYGTDTQYF. The J gene is TRBJ2-3, the V gene TRBV5-1; D call uncertain. With 1 base removed from V and 3 bases from J, the gap between germline ends came to 9 bases. CDR1 SGHRS and CDR2 YFSETQ come from the germline V gene. The CDR3 has 14 amino acids. Based on the CDR3 plus reference TRBV5-1 and TRBJ2-3, the full variable domain is KAGVTQTPRYLIKTRGQQVTLSCSPISGHRSVSWYQQTPGQGLQFLFEYFSETQRNKGNFPGRFSGRQFSNSRSEMNVSTLELGDSALYLCASSLNYGTDTQYFGPGTRLTVL.

This clone was counted a single time. The chain employs TRBV3-1 (or the pseudogene TRBV3-2) and TRBJ1-6; maybe TRBD1 (6 bases). CDR1 and CDR2 from the germline V gene are LGHDT and YNNKEL (reference sequence). The CDR3 is made up of 13 amino acids. With 6 bases removed from V and 10 bases from J, the gap between germline ends came to 13 bases. The CDR3 bases are TGTGCCAGCAGATCAGGGGTTGGCTCACCCCTCCACTTT. This sequence encodes CASRSGVGSPLHF.

J is TRBJ1-3 and V is TRBV6-5; tentatively, D is TRBD1 (6 bases). Per germline, CDR1 MNHEY and CDR2 SVGAGI. Trimming shortened V by 8 bases and J by 2 bases, and 13 bases separated the two germline ends. The CDR3 has 14 amino acids. CDR3 sequence reads: CASLDRGTGNTIYF. For the CDR3, the DNA is TGTGCCAGCCTGGACAGAGGAACTGGAAACACCATATATTTT.

This chain links TRBV7-8 with TRBJ2-3; 10 nucleotides line up with TRBD2. Germline V gene data show CDR1 as SGHVS and CDR2 as FQNEAQ. The CDR3 spans 16 residues. V was clipped by 4 bases and J by 5 bases; unmatched bases: 9. In DNA, the CDR3 is TGTGCCAGCAGCTGGGAAATAGCGGGGGGAATAGATACGCAGTATTTT. Amino acid sequence: CASSWEIAGGIDTQYF.

The rearrangement joins TRBV3-1 (or the pseudogene TRBV3-2) to TRBJ2-3, with D unclear. In germline, CDR1 is LGHDT, CDR2 YNNKEL (reference sequence). The length of the CDR3 is 12 residues. V lost 5 bases and J lost 3, with 6 bases in between. The CDR3 region is CASSSLTDTQYF. The CDR3 bases are TGTGCCAGCAGCTCTCTAACAGATACGCAGTATTTT.

The gene calls are TRBV7-9 and TRBJ2-7, with D uncertain. This CDR3 comprises 14 residues. Trimming shortened V by 5 bases and J by 5 bases, and 16 bases separated the two germline ends. Germline V gene sequence: CDR1 SEHNR, CDR2 FQNEAQ (reference sequence). The CDR3, as DNA: TGTGCCAGCAGCCCTTTCACAGCCTGGGACGAGCAGTACTTC. Translation gives CASSPFTAWDEQYF.

The CDR3 DNA reads TGCGCCAGCAGCGAGGGCGCCGGGACAGGGGACCAGCCCCAGCATTTT. Protein: CASSEGAGTGDQPQHF. This chain uses TRBV5-1 with TRBJ1-5, with 10 bases fitting TRBD1. The trim removed 4 bases at V and 7 bases at J, leaving 11 bases unmatched. Looked up from germline, CDR1 is SGHRS and CDR2 is YFSETQ. The CDR3 spans 16 residues.

The J gene is TRBJ1-5, the V gene TRBV28; the D is unclear. The CDR3 consists of 14 residues. Trimming stripped 3 bases from V and 2 bases from J, with 8 bases between. Germline V gene lookup returns CDR1 MDHEN and CDR2 SYDVKM. The DNA for the CDR3 is TGTGCCAGCAGTTTGTCCCCGGGCAATCAGCCCCAGCATTTT. As protein: CASSLSPGNQPQHF.

In this sample, this clone turned up a few times. The J gene is TRBJ1-6, the V gene TRBV19, with 8 bases matching TRBD1. CDR1 is LNHDA, CDR2 SQIVND, per germline (reference sequence). The V gene end was trimmed by 2 bases and the J gene end by 6 bases; junction bases not matched to a gene: 6. The CDR3 is 16 amino acids. As DNA, the CDR3 is TGTGCCAGTAGTATACCCGGACAGGGTAGTAATTCACCCCTCCACTTT. Protein product: CASSIPGQGSNSPLHF.

The genes are TRBV2 and TRBJ1-2, with D perhaps matching TRBD1 (6 bases). V dropped 4 bases and J dropped 3 bases, with 12 bases sitting between them. CDR1 is SNHLY and CDR2 is FYNNEI in the germline V gene. This CDR3 comprises 14 residues. CDR3 residues: CASSVEDRDYGYTF. CDR3 coding DNA: TGTGCCAGCAGTGTTGAGGACAGAGACTATGGCTACACCTTC. Complete variable domain (other parts from reference TRBV2 and TRBJ1-2): EPEVTQTPSHQVTQMGQEVILRCVPISNHLYFYWYRQILGQKVEFLVSFYNNEISEKSEIFDDQFSVERPDGSNFTLKIRSTKLEDSAMYFCASSVEDRDYGYTFGSGTRLTVV.

This clone was detected once. V gene TRBV5-1 combines with J gene TRBJ2-7, with a weak D call TRBD1 (6 bases). V was shortened by 4 bases and J by 2 bases, with 13 bases between the two germline ends. Germline CDR1 is SGHRS and CDR2 is YFSETQ. The CDR3 length is 14 residues. The CDR3 protein is CASSPSGQTYEQYF. The DNA of the CDR3 is TGCGCCAGCAGCCCCTCCGGACAGACCTACGAGCAGTACTTC. Together with reference TRBV5-1 and TRBJ2-7, the CDR3 gives the full variable domain: KAGVTQTPRYLIKTRGQQVTLSCSPISGHRSVSWYQQTPGQGLQFLFEYFSETQRNKGNFPGRFSGRQFSNSRSEMNVSTLELGDSALYLCASSPSGQTYEQYFGPGTRLTVT.

The chain uses TRBV11-2 and TRBJ2-1; perhaps TRBD2 as D (5 bases). The CDR3 has 14 residues. The germline V and J ends were trimmed by 5 bases and 9 bases, with 17 bases remaining between them. CDR1 SGHAT and CDR2 FQNNGV come from the germline V gene. The CDR3 coding sequence is TGTGCCAGCAGCCCCTCCGACCGGGGAATTGAGCAGTTCTTC. As protein: CASSPSDRGIEQFF.

This chain joins TRBV9 and TRBJ2-3; 11 bases line up with TRBD2. Germline CDR1 is SGDLS and CDR2 is YYNGEE. The CDR3 consists of 17 residues. V lost 0 bases and J lost 2; bases outside the gene matches: 5. CDR3 region: CASSVDTSGGLTDTQYF. In DNA, the CDR3 is TGTGCCAGCAGCGTAGATACTAGCGGGGGCCTCACAGATACGCAGTATTTT.

This rearrangement joins TRBV28 to TRBJ1-2, with TRBD1 matching over 10 bases. Germline assignment: CDR1 MDHEN and CDR2 SYDVKM. The trim removed 6 bases at V and 9 bases at J, leaving 7 bases unmatched. CDR3 size: 13 residues. The CDR3 nucleotides read TGTGCCAGCAGCCCGGGACAGGGGATTAGCTACACCTTC. Translation gives CASSPGQGISYTF.

Concerning this clone: This likely comes from a read error, as the CDR3 has no conserved phenylalanine or tryptophan at its end. The CDR3 nucleotides are TGTGCCAGTAGTATATTACGGCAGGGGCCGAACACTGAAGCTTTCCTT. Residues: CASSILRQGPNTEAFL. The rearrangement links TRBV19 to TRBJ1-1, with a weak D call TRBD1 (6 bases). Germline V lookup: CDR1 LNHDA, CDR2 SQIVND (reference sequence). With 2 bases removed from V and 1 base from J, the gap between germline ends came to 14 bases. The CDR3 length is 16 residues.

V is TRBV19 and J is TRBJ2-2, with TRBD2 identical over 14 bases. The germline gives CDR1 LNHDA, CDR2 SQIVND (reference sequence). The V gene end was trimmed by 4 bases and the J gene end by 2 bases; junction bases not matched to a gene: 9. The CDR3 runs to 19 residues. Written as DNA, the CDR3 is TGTGCCAGTAGTAACGCCGGGACTAGCGGGGGAGCAAACACCGGGGAGCTGTTTTTT. Translated, it gives CASSNAGTSGGANTGELFF.

The chain couples TRBV5-4 to TRBJ2-3; D is undetermined. Deletions cut 3 bases from V and 0 bases from J, with 8 bases between. The CDR3 has 14 residues. Looked up from germline, CDR1 is SGHNT and CDR2 is YYREEE (reference sequence). CDR3 loop: CASSSDISTDTQYF. CDR3 coding DNA: TGTGCCAGCAGCTCTGACATTAGCACAGATACGCAGTATTTT.

The rearrangement joins TRBV27 to TRBJ2-7; 9 bases align to TRBD2. With V trimmed by 2 bases and J by 7 bases, 9 bases remained unmatched. CDR1 MNHEY and CDR2 SMNVEV come from the germline V gene (reference sequence). The CDR3 length is 15 residues. The CDR3 reads CASSLLSGGLREQYF. The DNA of the CDR3 is TGTGCCAGCAGTTTACTTAGCGGGGGCCTGAGGGAGCAGTACTTC.

V is TRBV6-2 or TRBV6-3 and J is TRBJ2-1; possibly TRBD2 for D (6 bases). Trimming removed 4 bases at V and 7 bases at J, with 20 bases between. The CDR3 contains 16 residues. Germline CDR1 is MNHEY and CDR2 is SVGEGT. The CDR3 protein is CASSSPLLAGWNEQFF. CDR3 nucleotides: TGTGCCAGCAGTTCCCCCCTACTAGCCGGATGGAATGAGCAGTTCTTC.

This clone appeared a single time. Because the CDR3's place on the DNA is in doubt, the DNA is left out and the CDR3 is given as listed by TCRdb. The V gene is TRBV28, the J gene TRBJ1-5. CDR1 is MDHEN, CDR2 SYDVKM, per germline. The CDR3 is 15 amino acids in total, end residues counted. The CDR3: CASSSSGSGNQPQHF.

The chain is built from TRBV11-2 and TRBJ2-7, with a weak D call TRBD1 (5 bases). Germline CDR1 is SGHAT and CDR2 is FQNNGV. Trimming shortened V by 2 bases and J by 0 bases, and 11 bases separated the two germline ends. This CDR3 is built from 15 residues. CDR3 amino acids: CASSLSETVSYEQYF. The CDR3 region has the DNA TGTGCCAGCAGCTTATCCGAGACAGTCTCCTACGAGCAGTACTTC.

The rearrangement joins TRBV4-3 to TRBJ2-1; the match to TRBD1 covers 9 bases. V shed 0 bases and J 9 bases; nucleotides not matched to a gene: 9. CDR1 and CDR2 from the germline V gene are LGHNA and YSLEER. This CDR3 has 16 amino acids. DNA of the CDR3: TGCGCCAGCAGCCAAGATCGAGGGACAGGGATTTTTGAGCAGTTCTTC. Its translation: CASSQDRGTGIFEQFF.

Of note for this clone: One end of the junction varies from germline; a read error may be responsible. The chain carries TRBV7-7 and TRBJ1-1; unclear D gene. Germline V lookup: CDR1 SSHAT, CDR2 FNYEAQ (reference sequence). CDR3 size: 14 residues. DNA for the CDR3: TGTGCTAGCAGTCCCTTGTGGAGCAGCACTGAAGCTTTCTTT. Its protein is CASSPLWSSTEAFF.

The rearrangement joins TRBV11-2 to TRBJ2-1, with D tentatively TRBD1 (5 bases). Germline lookup yields CDR1 SGHAT and CDR2 FQNNGV. This CDR3 contains 16 residues. Trimming took 3 bases from V and 0 from J, leaving 12 bases between them. CDR3 amino acids: CASSLLDSGSYNEQFF. CDR3 DNA sequence: TGTGCCAGCAGCTTGTTAGACAGTGGCTCCTACAATGAGCAGTTCTTC.